What follows are 6 T cell receptor beta chains derived from one specimen sequenced in a study of blood T cell repertoires in COVID-19. The method was immunoSEQ multiplex PCR; TCRdb's version includes in-frame clones alone and lacks a portion of them. The sample includes about 240,000 clones, about 86% of them seen just once. The sample taken for sequencing was peripheral blood. The receptors derive from a woman aged 80 or older with acute or convalescent COVID-19.

CDR3 in amino acids: CASRDRASSYEQYF. As DNA, the CDR3 is TGTGCCAGCAGGGACAGGGCTAGCTCCTACGAGCAGTACTTC. The V and J genes are TRBV19 and TRBJ2-7; 9 bases match TRBD1. Germline V lookup: CDR1 LNHDA, CDR2 SQIVND (reference sequence). The CDR3 spans 14 residues. The V and J ends lost 9 bases and 0 bases, in that order; junction bases with no gene match: 6.

The rearrangement joins TRBV7-9 to TRBJ1-2; D gene uncertain. There are 13 residues in the CDR3. Trimming cost V 7 bases and J 2 bases, with 11 bases left between them. The germline V gene has CDR1 SEHNR and CDR2 FQNEAQ (reference sequence). CDR3 nucleotide sequence: TGTGCCAGCAACGAGGGCTTGAACTATGGCTACACCTTC. Its translation is CASNEGLNYGYTF.

This clone was recorded once. The chain employs TRBV18 and TRBJ1-1; D not certain. This CDR3 is 14 amino acids long. From germline, CDR1 is KGHSH and CDR2 LQKENI. The germline V and J ends were trimmed by 2 bases and 0 bases, with 7 bases remaining between them. DNA of the CDR3: TGTGCCAGCTCACCAGGGCCCCTGAACACTGAAGCTTTCTTT. Its translation: CASSPGPLNTEAFF. The variable domain in full, completed from reference TRBV18 and TRBJ1-1, reads NAGVMQNPRHLVRRRGQEARLRCSPMKGHSHVYWYRQLPEEGLKFMVYLQKENIIDESGMPKERFSAEFPKEGPSILRIQQVVRGDSAAYFCASSPGPLNTEAFFGQGTRLTVV.

The chain has TRBV19 and TRBJ1-5; 7 bases align to TRBD1. This CDR3 is built from 14 residues. The trim removed 7 bases at V and 0 bases at J, leaving 3 bases unmatched. Germline V CDR1 and CDR2: LNHDA, SQIVND (reference sequence). In DNA form, the CDR3 reads TGTGCCAGTAAGGACAGGAATAGCAATCAGCCCCAGCATTTT. It specifies CASKDRNSNQPQHF.

The chain carries TRBV5-1 and TRBJ2-1; TRBD2 matches at 8 bases. Germline V gene sequence: CDR1 SGHRS, CDR2 YFSETQ. The CDR3 loop spans 15 amino acids. V dropped 2 bases and J dropped 9; count of bases not matched to a gene: 10. The CDR3 nucleotides read TGCGCCAGCAGCTTACTGGGGCTAGCGGGTGGTGAGCAGTTCTTC. Its translation is CASSLLGLAGGEQFF. The full variable domain, with the rest looked up from reference TRBV5-1 and TRBJ2-1, is KAGVTQTPRYLIKTRGQQVTLSCSPISGHRSVSWYQQTPGQGLQFLFEYFSETQRNKGNFPGRFSGRQFSNSRSEMNVSTLELGDSALYLCASSLLGLAGGEQFFGPGTRLTVL.

The DNA for the CDR3 is TGTGCCAGCACCCGACAGGGCTCCGTCTCTGGGGCCAACGTCCTGACTTTC. Encoded protein: CASTRQGSVSGANVLTF. The chain is built from TRBV2 and TRBJ2-6; the match to TRBD1 covers 7 bases. The V and J ends lost 7 bases and 0 bases, in that order; junction bases with no gene match: 9. Germline CDR1 SNHLY, CDR2 FYNNEI. This CDR3 contains 17 residues.